A selection of T cell receptor beta chains follows, all from one sample in a study of blood T cell repertoires in COVID-19. The repertoire was sequenced with immunoSEQ multiplex PCR; TCRdb's copy has only in-frame clones and lacks some. The sample includes under 150,000 clones, roughly 84% of them seen just once. Sequencing input: peripheral blood. These receptor sequences come from a human donor in a cohort sampled during active COVID-19. The CDR3 runs from the conserved cysteine through the conserved F or W. The order of the fields is V gene, CDR3 length, CDR3 protein.

V gene: TRBV19
CDR3 length: 18
CDR3 protein: CASSRQGARVYGIEKLFF

V gene: TRBV15
CDR3 length: 15
CDR3 protein: CATSGRQGASTEAFF

V gene: TRBV6-5
CDR3 length: 15
CDR3 protein: CASRSRQAASYEQYF

V gene: TRBV5-1
CDR3 length: 15
CDR3 protein: CASSLVLQGADTQYF

V gene: TRBV7-9
CDR3 length: 15
CDR3 protein: CASSLGATMNTEAFF

V gene: TRBV2
CDR3 length: 15
CDR3 protein: CASRPRLAGTDTQYF

V gene: TRBV5-4
CDR3 length: 14
CDR3 protein: CASSLAQGQETQYF

V gene: TRBV28
CDR3 length: 15
CDR3 protein: CASSPPDRGNQPQHF

V gene: TRBV7-6
CDR3 length: 16
CDR3 protein: CASSPAGTLGEGTQYF

V gene: TRBV7-6
CDR3 length: 15
CDR3 protein: CASSPRDRLTGELFF

V gene: TRBV19
CDR3 length: 15
CDR3 protein: CASSDRGPVNTEAFF

V gene: TRBV4-1
CDR3 length: 16
CDR3 protein: CASSQKTANSGGEQFF

V gene: TRBV11-2
CDR3 length: 16
CDR3 protein: CASSPRTSGGGNEQFF

V gene: TRBV19
CDR3 length: 15
CDR3 protein: CASTKQAHSNQPQHF

V gene: TRBV28
CDR3 length: 16
CDR3 protein: CASSLAASGIQETQYF

V gene: TRBV5-4
CDR3 length: 15
CDR3 protein: CASSTGTGVNTEAFF

V gene: TRBV5-1
CDR3 length: 16
CDR3 protein: CASSRRGSGGPETQYF

V gene: TRBV3-1/TRBV3-2
CDR3 length: 14
CDR3 protein: CASSSGQGGEKLFF

V gene: TRBV7-2
CDR3 length: 13
CDR3 protein: CASSTGGLTEAFF

V gene: TRBV9
CDR3 length: 15
CDR3 protein: CASSVGQAANTEAFF

V gene: TRBV28
CDR3 length: 13
CDR3 protein: CASSFRRRNEQFF

V gene: TRBV11-3
CDR3 length: 12
CDR3 protein: CASSLLQETQYF

V gene: TRBV7-8
CDR3 length: 14
CDR3 protein: CASSFPGTAVEQYF

V gene: TRBV9
CDR3 length: 16
CDR3 protein: CASSVHPGDVGNTIYF

V gene: TRBV9
CDR3 length: 15
CDR3 protein: CASSATDYSPYGYTF

V gene: TRBV11-3
CDR3 length: 16
CDR3 protein: CASRPGRGTPNYGYTF

V gene: TRBV5-1
CDR3 length: 12
CDR3 protein: CASSGPQDTQYF

V gene: TRBV5-6
CDR3 length: 14
CDR3 protein: CASSLGEVNQPQHF

V gene: TRBV9
CDR3 length: 15
CDR3 protein: CASSVATARGNTIYF

V gene: TRBV6-5
CDR3 length: 14
CDR3 protein: CASSRQGTQDGYTF

V gene: TRBV28
CDR3 length: 14
CDR3 protein: CASRSGGSNQPQHF

V gene: TRBV18
CDR3 length: 13
CDR3 protein: CASSPGEGYGYTF

V gene: TRBV5-1
CDR3 length: 15
CDR3 protein: CASSLGTGDNYGYTF

V gene: TRBV11-2
CDR3 length: 16
CDR3 protein: CASSLYRGESVNTQYF

V gene: TRBV14
CDR3 length: 15
CDR3 protein: CASSHREQLTNGYTF

V gene: TRBV9
CDR3 length: 14
CDR3 protein: CASSARGGNQPQHF

V gene: TRBV6-1
CDR3 length: 13
CDR3 protein: CASSEARGDEQYF

V gene: TRBV18
CDR3 length: 14
CDR3 protein: CASSPEGGNTEAFF

V gene: TRBV10-3
CDR3 length: 15
CDR3 protein: CAISESSGGSTEAFF

V gene: TRBV6-5
CDR3 length: 13
CDR3 protein: CASSYSTGYEQYF

V gene: TRBV7-2
CDR3 length: 17
CDR3 protein: CASSPRQGRAGANVLTF

V gene: TRBV6-5
CDR3 length: 15
CDR3 protein: CASSSTWDRAYEQYF

V gene: TRBV6-5
CDR3 length: 15
CDR3 protein: CASIPWGQTNYGYTF

V gene: TRBV5-1
CDR3 length: 14
CDR3 protein: CASSTGQTTDTQYF

V gene: TRBV2
CDR3 length: 16
CDR3 protein: CASSPKGRGGTYEQYF

V gene: TRBV18
CDR3 length: 16
CDR3 protein: CASSRGFGNVQETQYF

V gene: TRBV19
CDR3 length: 13
CDR3 protein: CASTRGGGYGYTF

V gene: TRBV5-1
CDR3 length: 16
CDR3 protein: CASSSETGRNLEREFF

V gene: TRBV6-2/TRBV6-3
CDR3 length: 16
CDR3 protein: CASSPRRVSSYNEQFF

V gene: TRBV4-1
CDR3 length: 15
CDR3 protein: CASSQSRASGNTIYF

V gene: TRBV18
CDR3 length: 14
CDR3 protein: CASSTGTGDREQFF

V gene: TRBV5-1
CDR3 length: 18
CDR3 protein: CASSLVRSGTPDNSPLHF

V gene: TRBV28
CDR3 length: 15
CDR3 protein: CASSRQGVNGNTIYF

V gene: TRBV12-3/TRBV12-4
CDR3 length: 13
CDR3 protein: CASTLRGTDGYTF

V gene: TRBV6-5
CDR3 length: 14
CDR3 protein: CASKDRGFTGELFF

V gene: TRBV5-1
CDR3 length: 16
CDR3 protein: CASSLGSVSGANVLTF

V gene: TRBV27
CDR3 length: 15
CDR3 protein: CASSSGTGGQETQYF

V gene: TRBV7-6
CDR3 length: 17
CDR3 protein: CASSLMIGQGSGNTIYF

V gene: TRBV5-8
CDR3 length: 17
CDR3 protein: CASRWQRGVLAKNIQYF